The 24 T cell receptor beta chains presented below share a single source sample, sequenced in a study of CD8 T cells in ankylosing spondylitis. Each CDR3 protein is one row after TCRdb ran MiXCR on the 5' RACE reads. The repertoire holds around 330,000 distinct CDR3 sequences, with approximately 10% as singletons. The sample was blood, either unsorted or a sorted T cell fraction (not recorded which). All receptors come from a female donor with ankylosing spondylitis or in good health (not recorded which).

CDR3 amino acids: CASSPRDYTYNEQFF. As DNA, the CDR3 is TGTGCCAGCAGCCCCCGGGACTACACGTACAATGAGCAGTTCTTC. The gene calls are TRBV14 and TRBJ2-1; the match to TRBD2 covers 7 bases. The CDR3 sequence is 15 residues long. Germline V gives CDR1 SGHDN, CDR2 FVKESK. After removal of 4 bases from V and 4 bases from J, the junction contained 7 bases not matched to a gene.

In the case of this clonotype: Given a much more abundant clone one base away, this may be a read error. The chain is built from TRBV12-3 or TRBV12-4 and TRBJ2-3; 7 bases fit TRBD2. This CDR3 is built from 15 residues. J lost 0 bases, V lost 10 bases, and 10 bases had no gene match. CDR3 in amino acids: CATRKRSGSTDTQYF. CDR3 in DNA: TGTGCCACCAGGAAGCGTAGCGGGAGCACAGATACGCAGTATTTT.

This clonotype showed up just a few times. The chain carries TRBV5-1 and TRBJ2-2; 8 bases are a match to TRBD1. Germline CDR1 SGHRS, CDR2 YFSETQ. CDR3 size: 17 residues. With V trimmed by 4 bases and J by 1 base, 9 bases remained unmatched. CDR3 DNA: TGCGCCAGCAGCCACCGGACAGGGAAGGGGAACACCGGGGAGCTGTTTTTT. Protein sequence: CASSHRTGKGNTGELFF.

This clonotype has at least ten counts. The J gene is TRBJ2-3, the V gene TRBV5-1; D is perhaps TRBD1 or TRBD2 (5 bases each). CDR3 length: 16 residues. V lost 0 bases and J 5 bases, leaving 16 bases between the germline ends. The V gene's germline CDR1 is SGHRS and CDR2 YFSETQ. The CDR3 sequence is CASSLALGPGLDTQYF. CDR3 in DNA: TGCGCCAGCAGCTTGGCCTTGGGACCAGGATTAGATACGCAGTATTTT.

The rearrangement uses TRBV7-2 and TRBJ2-7; 8 bases fit TRBD1. The junction had 13 bases not matched to a gene; V was cut back by 7 bases and J by 2 bases. Germline CDR1 reads SGHTA; CDR2 reads FQGNSA. CDR3 length: 16 amino acids. CDR3 sequence: CASTYSGGLGPYEQYF. The DNA of the CDR3 is TGTGCCAGCACCTACTCAGGGGGCTTGGGGCCCTACGAGCAGTACTTC.

The chain links TRBV7-8 to TRBJ2-7; possibly TRBD1 for D (5 bases). V was pared by 7 bases and J by 0 bases, with 13 bases between. The CDR3 is made up of 14 amino acids. Germline CDR1 and CDR2: SGHVS and FQNEAQ. The CDR3 nucleotides read TGTGCCAGCACTGATGACAGAAACTCCTACGAGCAGTACTTC. Translating it yields CASTDDRNSYEQYF.

The table lists this clonotype with a few counts. The rearrangement joins TRBV30 to TRBJ1-1; no clear D. Trimming pared 2 bases from V and 1 base from J, leaving 5 bases between. Per germline, CDR1 GTSNPN and CDR2 SVGIG (reference sequence). The CDR3 consists of 12 residues. CDR3 amino acids: CAWSTENTEAFF. CDR3 nucleotide sequence: TGTGCCTGGAGTACAGAGAACACTGAAGCTTTCTTT.

The table lists this clonotype with many counts. The rearrangement uses TRBV20-1 and TRBJ2-3; 7 positions agree with TRBD1. The CDR3 is made up of 15 amino acids. The V segment lost 2 bases and the J segment 3 bases; nucleotides outside the gene matches: 8. The germline gives CDR1 DFQATT, CDR2 SNEGSKA (reference sequence). CDR3 sequence: CSARSDRVGTDTQYF. In nucleotides, the CDR3 is TGCAGTGCTAGATCCGACAGGGTGGGGACAGATACGCAGTATTTT.

This clonotype was seen only a few times. V gene TRBV7-9 combines with J gene TRBJ2-1; 10 nucleotides align to TRBD2. Germline V gene data show CDR1 as SEHNR and CDR2 as FQNEAQ (reference sequence). This CDR3 has 15 amino acids. The J segment lost 0 bases and the V segment lost 8 bases, leaving 4 bases of the junction unmatched. This CDR3 is CASLQRGGSYNEQFF. The CDR3 DNA follows: TGTGCCAGCCTTCAGCGGGGGGGCTCCTACAATGAGCAGTTCTTC.

This clonotype was seen at least ten times. The gene calls are TRBV5-1 and TRBJ2-2; 8 bases agree with TRBD1. This CDR3 comprises 14 residues. Germline-derived CDR1 and CDR2 are SGHRS and YFSETQ. After removal of 4 bases from V and 6 bases from J, the junction contained 5 bases not matched to a gene. This CDR3 is CASSARQGPGELFF. For the CDR3, the DNA is TGCGCCAGCAGCGCTAGACAGGGGCCCGGGGAGCTGTTTTTT.

This clonotype was seen only a few times. One end of the junction is discordant with germline, which a read error may explain. This chain connects TRBV20-1 to TRBJ2-1; D assignment may be TRBD1 or TRBD2 (5 bases each). This CDR3 is 17 amino acids long. Germline CDR1 and CDR2: DFQATT and SNEGSKA (reference sequence). The CDR3 DNA reads TGCTGTGCTAGAGAATCGTTAGCTGGGGGTAGGGTGGATGAGCAGTTCTTC. Translating gives CCARESLAGGRVDEQFF.

This clonotype was detected many times. This chain joins TRBV3-1 and TRBJ2-3, with 9 bases fitting TRBD2. V lost 0 bases, J lost 6 bases, and 10 bases stayed unmatched. The CDR3 has 17 amino acids. Germline CDR1 LGHDT, CDR2 YNNKEL (reference sequence). The CDR3 nucleotides are TGTGCCAGCAGCCAAGATCTTATGCGGGGGGGCCCGGATACGCAGTATTTT. The encoded protein is CASSQDLMRGGPDTQYF.

This clonotype was seen repeatedly, ten times or more. The chain employs TRBV6-5 and TRBJ2-4; 11 bases are shared with TRBD2. V trimming: 0 bases; J trimming: 3 bases; junction bases outside the gene matches: 4. Germline loops: CDR1 MNHEY, CDR2 SVGAGI. This CDR3 has 17 residues. CDR3 coding DNA: TGTGCCAGCAGTTACTCACTAGCGGGAGCTATCAAAAACATTCAGTACTTC. It yields the protein CASSYSLAGAIKNIQYF.

The V gene is TRBV7-9, the J gene TRBJ2-7; TRBD1 matches at 9 bases. The CDR3 is 15 amino acids. The J segment lost 2 bases and the V segment lost 1 base, leaving 3 bases of the junction unmatched. The germline V gene has CDR1 SEHNR and CDR2 FQNEAQ (reference sequence). CDR3 bases: TGTGCCAGCAGCTTAGACAGGGGGCGCCCCTACGAGCAGTACTTC. Its protein is CASSLDRGRPYEQYF. The full variable domain, its missing parts supplied by reference TRBV7-9 and TRBJ2-7, is DTGVSQNPRHKITKRGQNVTFRCDPISEHNRLYWYRQTLGQGPEFLTYFQNEAQLEKSRLLSDRFSAERPKGSFSTLEIQRTEQGDSAMYLCASSLDRGRPYEQYFGPGTRLTVT.

This clonotype was counted many times. The chain links TRBV20-1 to TRBJ1-5; weak D call: TRBD1 (5 bases). Trimming removed 6 bases from V and 3 bases from J, with 12 bases in between. Germline V gene data show CDR1 as DFQATT and CDR2 as SNEGSKA (reference sequence). This CDR3 comprises 13 residues. CDR3 in amino acids: CSAPTVSNQPQHF. DNA for the CDR3: TGCAGTGCGCCGACAGTTTCCAATCAGCCCCAGCATTTT.

This clonotype was found many times. The V gene is TRBV30, the J gene TRBJ2-1; D gene ambiguous. With 4 bases removed from V and 5 bases from J, the gap between germline ends came to 18 bases. The germline V gene encodes CDR1 GTSNPN and CDR2 SVGIG (reference sequence). This CDR3 is built from 15 residues. CDR3 in DNA: TGTGCCTGGAACCCCTCGGGTGTATCGCACAATGAGCAGTTCTTC. The encoded protein is CAWNPSGVSHNEQFF.

There are many counts of this clonotype. V and J are TRBV20-1 and TRBJ2-3; possibly TRBD2 for D (5 bases). Germline assignment: CDR1 DFQATT and CDR2 SNEGSKA (reference sequence). The V and J ends lost 6 bases and 3 bases respectively, with 16 bases between them. This CDR3 is built from 14 residues. The chain's CDR3 is CSASFRDGTDTQYF. For the CDR3, the DNA is TGCAGTGCCTCCTTTCGGGATGGAACAGATACGCAGTATTTT.

This clonotype came up many times. The rearrangement joins TRBV20-1 to TRBJ2-1, with a possible D match to TRBD2 (5 bases). CDR1 is DFQATT and CDR2 is SNEGSKA in the germline V gene (reference sequence). This CDR3 is built from 15 residues. Trimming pared 0 bases from V and 7 bases from J, leaving 16 bases between. CDR3 region: CSARDRRAPDNEQFF. The CDR3, as DNA: TGCAGTGCTAGAGATCGGCGGGCACCGGATAATGAGCAGTTCTTC.

This clonotype was recorded at least ten times. The rearrangement uses TRBV12-3 or TRBV12-4 and TRBJ1-5, with D possibly being TRBD1 (6 bases). The CDR3 totals 14 residues. The V gene lost 5 bases and the J gene lost 0 bases, with 8 bases spanning the gap. CDR3 nucleotides: TGTGCCAGCAGTCAGGGGAATAGCAATCAGCCCCAGCATTTT. Protein: CASSQGNSNQPQHF.

Ten or more counts support this clonotype. This chain joins TRBV12-3 or TRBV12-4 and TRBJ1-5; TRBD1 matches 8 bases. The CDR3 contains 17 residues. The V and J ends lost 5 bases and 0 bases, in that order; junction bases with no gene match: 9. In DNA, the CDR3 is TGTGCCAGCAGTCCCGGGACAGGACTTTATAGCAATCAGCCCCAGCATTTT. Its translation is CASSPGTGLYSNQPQHF.

This chain uses TRBV12-3 or TRBV12-4 with TRBJ2-7; D possibly matches TRBD1 or TRBD2 (5 bases each). CDR3 length: 12 amino acids. The V end lost 5 bases, the J end lost 12 bases, and 17 bases lay between the germline ends. The CDR3 bases are TGTGCCAGCAGTCCGGGACCAGAATCAATGTACTTC. Translation: CASSPGPESMYF.

The sample holds a few counts of this clonotype. This chain uses TRBV7-3 with TRBJ2-1; 9 nucleotides match TRBD1. After removal of 6 bases from V and 5 bases from J, the junction contained 11 bases not matched to a gene. The V gene's germline CDR1 is SGHTA and CDR2 FQGTGA. The CDR3 is made up of 16 amino acids. CDR3 coding DNA: TGTGCCAGCAGACCAACAGGGGGCGAGGGTAACAATGAGCAGTTCTTC. Protein: CASRPTGGEGNNEQFF.

This clonotype was picked up many times. CDR3 sequence (DNA): TGTGCCAGCAGCGACAATTCACCCCTCCACTTT. Its translation: CASSDNSPLHF. The rearrangement links TRBV7-9 to TRBJ1-6; D is uncertain. Germline V gene lookup returns CDR1 SEHNR and CDR2 FQNEAQ (reference sequence). V dropped 5 bases and J dropped 7 bases, with 3 bases sitting between them. This CDR3 spans 11 amino acids.

This clonotype was counted many times. The chain recombines TRBV28 with TRBJ2-1; possible D gene TRBD2, 5 bases. The V and J ends lost 4 bases and 4 bases respectively, with 14 bases between them. From germline, CDR1 is MDHEN and CDR2 SYDVKM. The CDR3 spans 15 residues. CDR3 protein: CASSSLGREYNEQFF. DNA of the CDR3: TGTGCCAGCAGTTCCCTGGGGAGAGAATACAATGAGCAGTTCTTC.